Below are 13 T cell receptor beta chains sequenced from a single sample in a study of blood T cell repertoires in COVID-19. Sequenced by immunoSEQ multiplex PCR; TCRdb stores in-frame clones only, minus some. Of under 300,000 clones listed, about 80% are singletons. Material: PBMCs or T cells enriched from blood (not recorded which). The receptor set was obtained from a man aged 35 to 55 who had recovered from COVID-19.

The rearrangement uses TRBV24-1 and TRBJ1-2, with 8 bases that match TRBD1. The CDR3 totals 14 residues. V trimming: 4 bases; J trimming: 8 bases; junction bases outside the gene matches: 8. In germline, CDR1 is KGHDR, CDR2 SFDVKD. CDR3 coding DNA: TGTGCCACCAGTGACCCAGGGGGCGCCGGCGGCTACACCTTC. The encoded protein is CATSDPGGAGGYTF.

The sample holds a few counts of this clone. J is TRBJ1-1 and V is TRBV2; 8 bases agree with TRBD1. Germline CDR1 reads SNHLY; CDR2 reads FYNNEI. V shed 8 bases and J 7 bases; nucleotides not matched to a gene: 6. This CDR3 has 12 amino acids. This CDR3 reads CASRTGPREAFF. Here the CDR3 DNA reads TGTGCCAGCCGGACAGGGCCTCGTGAAGCTTTCTTT.

The gene calls are TRBV5-4 and TRBJ1-3, with TRBD1 matching over 7 bases. V was clipped by 2 bases and J by 1 base; unmatched bases: 3. CDR3 length: 15 residues. The germline V gene has CDR1 SGHNT and CDR2 YYREEE (reference sequence). In DNA, the CDR3 is TGTGCCAGCAGCTTTGGGACAGCATCTGGAAACACCATATATTTT. It is translated as CASSFGTASGNTIYF.

The V and J genes are TRBV5-1 and TRBJ2-5; 7 bases fit TRBD1. Germline assignment: CDR1 SGHRS and CDR2 YFSETQ. Unmatched junction bases numbered 11, after V lost 0 bases and J lost 0 bases. The CDR3 is 18 residues long. The CDR3 DNA sequence: TGCGCCAGCAGCTTGGGAGGGGGCCGTGGGCTAGACCAAGAGACCCAGTACTTC. Translating gives CASSLGGGRGLDQETQYF.

V usage is TRBV30 and J usage is TRBJ1-3, with TRBD1 matching 9 bases. Per the germline V gene, CDR1 is GTSNPN and CDR2 is SVGIG (reference sequence). Trimming at V came to 1 base and at J to 8 bases, leaving 3 bases not matched to a gene. The CDR3 runs 13 residues. This chain's CDR3 is CAWSEDRGYTIYF. CDR3 DNA: TGTGCCTGGAGTGAGGACAGGGGTTACACCATATATTTT. Full variable domain (rest looked up from reference TRBV30 and TRBJ1-3): SQTIHQWPATLVQPVGSPLSLECTVEGTSNPNLYWYRQAAGRGLQLLFYSVGIGQISSEVPQNLSASRPQDRQFILSSKKLLLSDSGFYLCAWSEDRGYTIYFGEGSWLTVV.

V gene TRBV18 combines with J gene TRBJ1-2, with TRBD1 matching 9 bases. The CDR3 consists of 15 residues. The trim removed 1 base at V and 4 bases at J, leaving 4 bases unmatched. Germline assignment: CDR1 KGHSH and CDR2 LQKENI. The CDR3 bases are TGTGCCAGCTCACCACTGGGACAGGGCCTCTATGGCTACACCTTC. Its protein is CASSPLGQGLYGYTF.

The V gene is TRBV5-1, the J gene TRBJ2-7; D might be TRBD2 (5 bases). Germline V CDR1 and CDR2: SGHRS, YFSETQ. This CDR3 is built from 16 residues. Trimming left V 3 bases short and J 0 bases short, with 16 bases between. In DNA form, the CDR3 reads TGCGCCAGCAGCTCGGGGTGGAGCCTGAGCTCCTACGAGCAGTACTTC. Translation: CASSSGWSLSSYEQYF. The full variable domain, rest sourced from reference TRBV5-1 and TRBJ2-7, is KAGVTQTPRYLIKTRGQQVTLSCSPISGHRSVSWYQQTPGQGLQFLFEYFSETQRNKGNFPGRFSGRQFSNSRSEMNVSTLELGDSALYLCASSSGWSLSSYEQYFGPGTRLTVT.

The chain recombines TRBV28 with TRBJ1-5, with 7 bases fitting TRBD1. The CDR3 extends over 15 amino acids. Germline V gives CDR1 MDHEN, CDR2 SYDVKM. Trimming took 5 bases from V and 4 from J; bases not matched to a gene: 8. The CDR3 spells CASSQSTGRNQPQHF. The CDR3 coding sequence is TGTGCCAGCAGTCAGTCGACAGGGCGAAATCAGCCCCAGCATTTT.

This clone showed up just once. This rearrangement joins TRBV15 to TRBJ2-4; a possible D gene is TRBD1 (6 bases). Germline CDR1 is LNHNV and CDR2 is YYDKDF (reference sequence). V was pared by 1 base and J by 3 bases, with 13 bases between. The CDR3 runs to 16 residues. The CDR3 is CATSRGNEGGKNIQYF. The CDR3 DNA reads as TGTGCCACCAGCAGAGGAAACGAAGGGGGCAAAAACATTCAGTACTTC. The full variable domain, rest sourced from reference TRBV15 and TRBJ2-4, is DAMVIQNPRYQVTQFGKPVTLSCSQTLNHNVMYWYQQKSSQAPKLLFHYYDKDFNNEADTPDNFQSRRPNTSFCFLDIRSPGLGDTAMYLCATSRGNEGGKNIQYFGAGTRLSVL.

V usage is TRBV9 and J usage is TRBJ1-2, with D possibly matching TRBD1 (6 bases). Trimming took off 0 bases at V and 4 bases at J, with 16 bases between the two ends. The CDR3 spans 16 residues. Germline V gene sequence: CDR1 SGDLS, CDR2 YYNGEE. CDR3 coding DNA: TGTGCCAGCAGCGTAGCATCTCGGGGGGCATCCTATGGCTACACCTTC. It codes for CASSVASRGASYGYTF. The full variable domain, rest sourced from reference TRBV9 and TRBJ1-2, is DSGVTQTPKHLITATGQRVTLRCSPRSGDLSVYWYQQSLDQGLQFLIQYYNGEERAKGNILERFSAQQFPDLHSELNLSSLELGDSALYFCASSVASRGASYGYTFGSGTRLTVV.

V usage is TRBV19 and J usage is TRBJ1-2; 7 bases align to TRBD1. J was trimmed by 5 bases and V by 4 bases; bases with no gene match: 7. There are 14 residues in the CDR3. Per the germline V gene, CDR1 is LNHDA and CDR2 is SQIVND (reference sequence). The CDR3: CASSTLQGFYGYTF. DNA of the CDR3: TGTGCCAGTAGTACCTTACAGGGGTTTTATGGCTACACCTTC.

The gene calls are TRBV6-1 and TRBJ1-5; 8 bases fit TRBD1. There are 14 residues in the CDR3. Germline V gene data show CDR1 as MNHNS and CDR2 as SASEGT. V lost 2 bases and J lost 7; bases outside the gene matches: 4. The CDR3 DNA is TGTGCCAGCAGTGAAAACAGGGGGATGCAGCCCCAGCATTTT. Translating gives CASSENRGMQPQHF.

Concerning this clone: The sample contains more than one DNA sequence encoding this CDR3. The rearrangement joins TRBV2 to TRBJ1-1; weak D call: TRBD1 (5 bases). Germline CDR1 is SNHLY and CDR2 is FYNNEI. The V gene lost 6 bases and the J gene lost 2 bases, with 13 bases spanning the gap. The CDR3 covers 14 residues. The CDR3 DNA follows: TGTGCCAGCAGACCCGACAGAGTTAACACTGAAGCTTTCTTT. Protein sequence: CASRPDRVNTEAFF.